The next 24 T cell receptor beta chains were all read from a single sample in a study of cytomegalovirus exposure and HLA in healthy donors. Researchers ran the PCR with 60 Vbeta and 13 Jbeta primers. Sequencing was performed with immunoSEQ multiplex PCR; in TCRdb, only in-frame clones are kept and a portion is missing. The sample gives over 100,000 clones, around four fifths of which show up once; 2% to 3% is in the top ten. The sequenced material came from PBMCs. The source is a man aged 35-49 years in good health and CMV-seronegative.

This sequence joins TRBV5-5 and TRBJ2-7; 11 nucleotides line up with TRBD2. The V and J ends lost 5 bases and 3 bases, in that order; junction bases with no gene match: 10. The germline V gene has CDR1 SGHKS and CDR2 YYEKEE (reference sequence). The CDR3 runs 16 residues. CDR3 sequence reads: CASSFSLAGGGYEQYF. DNA for the CDR3: TGTGCCAGCAGTTTTTCCCTAGCGGGGGGTGGCTACGAGCAGTACTTC.

The chain links TRBV5-1 to TRBJ2-5; TRBD1 is a possible D gene (5 bases). The CDR3 contains 16 residues. The V gene's germline CDR1 is SGHRS and CDR2 YFSETQ. V shed 4 bases and J shed 4 bases, with 20 bases lying between them. CDR3 nucleotide sequence: TGCGCCAGCAGCAGAAAGGTGGACGATAGGGGAGAGACCCAGTACTTC. Translated: CASSRKVDDRGETQYF.

The V gene is TRBV14, the J gene TRBJ2-7; no definite D call. Germline loops: CDR1 SGHDN, CDR2 FVKESK. V lost 0 bases and J lost 9, with 6 bases in between. The CDR3 totals 11 residues. The CDR3 sequence: CASSQDFWQYF. The DNA for the CDR3 is TGTGCCAGCAGCCAAGACTTTTGGCAGTACTTC.

This chain links TRBV2 with TRBJ2-3, with 11 bases lining up with TRBD2. This CDR3 comprises 16 residues. Germline V gene lookup returns CDR1 SNHLY and CDR2 FYNNEI. The trim removed 7 bases at V and 0 bases at J, leaving 6 bases unmatched. CDR3 sequence (DNA): TGTGCCAGCACCGGACTAGCGGGTACTAGCACAGATACGCAGTATTTT. Its protein product is CASTGLAGTSTDTQYF.

This chain uses TRBV27 with TRBJ2-7, with TRBD1 matching 9 bases. V dropped 6 bases and J dropped 2; count of bases not matched to a gene: 8. This CDR3 contains 15 residues. The germline gives CDR1 MNHEY, CDR2 SMNVEV (reference sequence). CDR3 in amino acids: CASSPDRGITYEQYF. The CDR3 DNA follows: TGTGCCAGCAGCCCGGACAGGGGAATCACCTACGAGCAGTACTTC.

This clone was seen more than once but under ten times. This chain joins TRBV19 and TRBJ1-1, with 8 bases lining up with TRBD1. Germline lookup yields CDR1 LNHDA and CDR2 SQIVND (reference sequence). J gave up 2 bases and V 6 bases, and 5 bases lay outside the gene matches. CDR3 size: 14 residues. The CDR3 protein is CASRTQGGNTEAFF. The DNA for the CDR3 is TGTGCCAGTAGGACACAGGGGGGCAACACTGAAGCTTTCTTT. The whole variable domain, remainder taken from reference TRBV19 and TRBJ1-1, is DGGITQSPKYLFRKEGQNVTLSCEQNLNHDAMYWYRQDPGQGLRLIYYSQIVNDFQKGDIAEGYSVSREKKESFPLTVTSAQKNPTAFYLCASRTQGGNTEAFFGQGTRLTVV.

The V gene is TRBV12-5, the J gene TRBJ2-7; a possible D gene is TRBD1 (6 bases). The V end was cut by 4 bases, the J end by 3 bases, with 13 bases between. Germline CDR1 LGHNT, CDR2 FRNRAP. The CDR3 has 14 residues. The CDR3 loop is CASGSTGYFYEQYF. The DNA of the CDR3 is TGTGCTAGTGGTTCTACAGGGTACTTCTACGAGCAGTACTTC.

CDR3 residues: CASSPHRGLEVEQFF. The CDR3 DNA reads as TGTGCCAGCAGCCCGCACAGGGGGCTAGAGGTTGAGCAGTTCTTC. This chain links TRBV7-3 with TRBJ2-1, with 9 nucleotides matching TRBD1. This CDR3 contains 15 residues. CDR1 and CDR2 (germline): SGHTA, FQGTGA. V trimming: 5 bases; J trimming: 9 bases; junction bases outside the gene matches: 11.

V is TRBV9 and J is TRBJ2-1; D is possibly TRBD1 or TRBD2 (6 bases each). CDR1 and CDR2 (germline): SGDLS, YYNGEE. The CDR3 spans 12 residues. V was pared by 4 bases and J by 10 bases, with 12 bases between. DNA of the CDR3: TGTGCCAGCAGCCTAGGGGGAGGCGAGCAGTTCTTC. It translates to CASSLGGGEQFF.

This chain links TRBV5-4 with TRBJ1-3, with D perhaps matching TRBD1 (5 bases). Trimming left V 4 bases short and J 0 bases short, with 11 bases between. CDR1 is SGHNT and CDR2 is YYREEE in the germline V gene (reference sequence). This CDR3 is 15 amino acids long. CDR3 nucleotide sequence: TGTGCCAGCAGCCCGGGGGGTCGCTCTGGAAACACCATATATTTT. Its translation: CASSPGGRSGNTIYF.

V usage is TRBV5-1 and J usage is TRBJ2-5; 7 bases agree with TRBD1. Germline V gives CDR1 SGHRS, CDR2 YFSETQ. Losses at the gene ends were 7 bases for V and 5 bases for J; bases not matched to a gene: 14. The CDR3 length is 15 residues. This CDR3 reads CASALRGQDGETQYF. Written as DNA, the CDR3 is TGCGCCAGCGCACTCCGTGGACAGGACGGCGAGACCCAGTACTTC.

This clone was seen a handful of times. V gene TRBV6-5 combines with J gene TRBJ2-5, with 9 positions matching TRBD1. Germline assignment: CDR1 MNHEY and CDR2 SVGAGI. This CDR3 has 15 residues. J lost 5 bases, V lost 0 bases, and 4 bases had no gene match. In nucleotides, the CDR3 is TGTGCCAGCAGTTACTCTACAGGGGGCAGGGAGACCCAGTACTTC. Translated, it gives CASSYSTGGRETQYF.

The chain employs TRBV11-2 and TRBJ2-3; 9 positions match TRBD2. The ends lost 0 bases at V and 5 bases at J; junction bases unmatched: 12. This CDR3 contains 18 residues. Germline V gene lookup returns CDR1 SGHAT and CDR2 FQNNGV. CDR3 sequence (DNA): TGTGCCAGCAGCTTAGATCTCGGTAGCGGGGGCCTCAGAGATACGCAGTATTTT. It yields the protein CASSLDLGSGGLRDTQYF.

The J gene is TRBJ2-7, the V gene TRBV7-8; 10 positions match TRBD1. V was clipped by 5 bases and J by 4 bases; unmatched bases: 8. The CDR3 is 15 amino acids. Germline values: CDR1 SGHVS, CDR2 FQNEAQ. This chain's CDR3 is CASSGGGTGEYEQYF. In nucleotides, the CDR3 is TGTGCCAGCAGCGGAGGGGGGACAGGGGAATACGAGCAGTACTTC.

This clone was seen once. The chain carries TRBV18 and TRBJ2-7; 11 nucleotides line up with TRBD2. With 3 bases clipped from V and 7 bases from J, the junction kept 11 bases outside the gene matches. Germline values: CDR1 KGHSH, CDR2 LQKENI. CDR3 size: 16 residues. The CDR3 is CASSPPIAGGPGEQYF. CDR3 bases: TGTGCCAGCTCACCCCCTATAGCGGGGGGGCCGGGGGAGCAGTACTTC. The whole variable domain, filled in from reference TRBV18 and TRBJ2-7, reads NAGVMQNPRHLVRRRGQEARLRCSPMKGHSHVYWYRQLPEEGLKFMVYLQKENIIDESGMPKERFSAEFPKEGPSILRIQQVVRGDSAAYFCASSPPIAGGPGEQYFGPGTRLTVT.

This chain uses TRBV27 with TRBJ2-1; 7 bases fit TRBD1. Per germline, CDR1 MNHEY and CDR2 SMNVEV (reference sequence). This CDR3 spans 15 amino acids. The V and J ends lost 4 bases and 3 bases, in that order; junction bases with no gene match: 6. The chain's CDR3 is CASSYTGTVYNEQFF. The DNA for the CDR3 is TGTGCCAGCAGTTATACGGGGACAGTCTACAATGAGCAGTTCTTC.

The chain carries TRBV29-1 and TRBJ2-3; 9 nucleotides align to TRBD2. From germline, CDR1 is SQVTM and CDR2 ANQGSEA. CDR3 length: 15 amino acids. The junction had 10 bases not matched to a gene; V was cut back by 7 bases and J by 2 bases. The CDR3 bases are TGCAGCGGGAAAGGGGCTAGCGGGGACACAGATACGCAGTATTTT. Translating it yields CSGKGASGDTDTQYF.

The chain uses TRBV10-3 and TRBJ2-5, with TRBD2 matching over 9 bases. The J call is doubtful: the DNA matches TRBJ2-7 better. The length of the CDR3 is 15 residues. Germline CDR1 and CDR2: ENHRY and SYGVKD. The CDR3 here is CAISEPPTSGYEQYF. The CDR3 DNA is TGTGCCATCAGTGAGCCCCCGACTAGCGGATACGAGCAGTACTTC.

The chain joins TRBV30 to TRBJ2-7; 9 nucleotides line up with TRBD2. From germline, CDR1 is GTSNPN and CDR2 SVGIG (reference sequence). CDR3 length: 18 residues. With V trimmed by 1 base and J by 0 bases, 13 bases remained unmatched. The DNA for the CDR3 is TGTGCCTGGAGTGGAAGCGGGGGGCGGATAGATAGCTCCTACGAGCAGTACTTC. Its protein product is CAWSGSGGRIDSSYEQYF.

The chain joins TRBV12-5 to TRBJ1-1; 9 nucleotides match TRBD1. V dropped 2 bases and J dropped 0; count of bases not matched to a gene: 7. The CDR3 sequence is 17 residues long. Germline V gives CDR1 LGHNT, CDR2 FRNRAP. Here the CDR3 reads CASGLQGQGLMNTEAFF. The CDR3 DNA follows: TGTGCTAGTGGTTTGCAGGGACAGGGACTGATGAACACTGAAGCTTTCTTT.

The CDR3 region is CASSVVPGGSAEAFF. CDR3 bases: TGTGCCAGCAGCGTAGTTCCAGGGGGGAGCGCTGAAGCTTTCTTT. This chain links TRBV9 with TRBJ1-1; 7 nucleotides agree with TRBD1. Germline trimming cut 0 bases from V and 6 bases from J; bases unmatched to any gene: 8. The CDR3 runs 15 residues. Looked up from germline, CDR1 is SGDLS and CDR2 is YYNGEE.

The chain links TRBV2 to TRBJ2-3; 8 bases match TRBD1. CDR1 is SNHLY, CDR2 FYNNEI, per germline. The CDR3 is made up of 14 amino acids. The V and J ends lost 11 bases and 3 bases, in that order; junction bases with no gene match: 10. The CDR3 sequence is CALSRDRQTDTQYF. The CDR3 DNA reads as TGTGCCTTGAGCCGGGACAGGCAAACAGATACGCAGTATTTT.

The rearrangement uses TRBV2 and TRBJ1-6, with D possibly TRBD1 on 5 matching bases. Germline lookup yields CDR1 SNHLY and CDR2 FYNNEI. The CDR3 is made up of 14 amino acids. Trimming removed 7 bases from V and 4 bases from J, with 11 bases in between. In DNA, the CDR3 is TGTGCCAGCACGCCCGGGGGTTATAATTCACCCCTCCACTTT. It translates to CASTPGGYNSPLHF.

This clone has just a few counts. The chain combines TRBV19 with TRBJ1-6; no clear D gene. The CDR3 extends over 14 amino acids. CDR1 is LNHDA and CDR2 is SQIVND in the germline V gene (reference sequence). V was cut by 3 bases and J by 4 bases, with 7 bases left in between. CDR3 in DNA: TGTGCCAGTAGTATTCGGGATTATAATTCACCCCTCCACTTT. It specifies CASSIRDYNSPLHF.